This TCR beta chain was identified during a study of T cells after yellow fever vaccination (dated by TCRdb to between 2018 and 2021). About the study as a whole: The SMART-Seq v4 Ultra Low Input RNA kit was used to prepare libraries from fractions with low cell numbers. To follow T-cell clones before and after both primary and booster YFV17D yellow fever vaccination, bulk TCR alpha and beta repertoires underwent longitudinal sequencing. Two healthy male donors made up the cohort, one aged 18 to 30 years and the other aged 30 to 40 years. Blood was drawn at multiple timepoints before and after primary and secondary immunization, with bulk PBMC replicates and cell subsets isolated.

Findings and caveats that apply to the study as a whole: Because only two donors were included in the study, the extent to which the findings can be generalized is limited. A small fraction of clonotypes showed up in both the CD4 and CD8 compartments, probably as a result of convergent recombination. Computational filtering was needed because FACS-sorted repertoires could contain abundant contaminating clonotypes from the bulk population. The secondary T-cell response was found to be weaker but faster than the primary response, with a peak reached on day 5 rather than on day 15. Most clones expanded after primary vaccination (about 96% of CD4 and over 80% of CD8) were re-detected after the booster, suggesting that broad memory maintenance occurred.

The treatment or condition label, as the study defines it: live attenuated yellow fever vaccine strain. At each blood-draw timepoint, two biological replicates of bulk PBMCs were obtained. PBMCs were isolated from peripheral blood using a standard Ficoll-Paque protocol. TriZol was used to extract RNA from bulk PBMCs, CD4 and CD8 fractions, and dextramer-positive and dextramer-negative fractions. V and J are trimmed by 0 bases and 3 bases, and the gene matches miss 5 bases of the junction. Including the terminal cysteine and phenylalanine, the CDR3 comprises 18 residues. The sequence is cut down to CDR3 DNA, 54 bases in frame from base 1. The CDR1 and CDR2 encoded by the germline V gene are MNHEY and SVGAGI. This clonotype occurred a few times. Its antigen remains undetermined. Base-call qualities are not available, and no considerably larger clone is one nucleotide away. TCR cDNA was synthesized by 5'RACE template switching, which introduced a universal primer site and unique molecular identifiers. Priming for cDNA synthesis came from both the TCR alpha and TCR beta constant segments. Library amplification involved two PCR steps, and the second step added sample barcodes and sequencing adapters. Libraries were sequenced on Illumina HiSeq 2500 (2x100 bp) or NovaSeq (2x150 bp). For the original study's pipeline: MIGEC handled demultiplexing of reads and collapsing into UMI consensus sequences, while MiXCR performed V(D)J alignment. Vaccine-responding clonotypes were defined with edgeR using replicate PBMC samples, requiring FDR below 0.01 and a log2 fold change above 5 up to day 15. Each bulk clonotype was labeled CD4 or CD8 based on which sequenced repertoire, CD4 or CD8, contained the clonotype at higher abundance. TCRdb took the public reads, trimmed them with fastp at Q25, ran MiXCR for clone calling and kept in-frame beta chains. All rows with the same CDR3 protein become a single entry with the most common DNA and genes. For this entry, the V and J calls and clone size follow TCRdb and not the study's own pipeline. A total of hundreds of thousands of distinct CDR3 sequences appear in this sample, about 13% of them only once. The ten largest make up over 12% of the sample.

This sequence was found in a man aged 25-40 years who received the YFV17D yellow fever vaccine. This specimen consisted of PBMCs, obtained on the day of the yellow fever booster vaccination. The receptor chain draws on TRBV6-5 and TRBJ2-1, with 13 middle bases fitting TRBD2. The DNA reads TGTGCCAGCAGTTACTCCGGTAGGACTAGCGGGAGCTACAATGAGCAGTTCTTC. It translates to CASSYSGRTSGSYNEQFF.